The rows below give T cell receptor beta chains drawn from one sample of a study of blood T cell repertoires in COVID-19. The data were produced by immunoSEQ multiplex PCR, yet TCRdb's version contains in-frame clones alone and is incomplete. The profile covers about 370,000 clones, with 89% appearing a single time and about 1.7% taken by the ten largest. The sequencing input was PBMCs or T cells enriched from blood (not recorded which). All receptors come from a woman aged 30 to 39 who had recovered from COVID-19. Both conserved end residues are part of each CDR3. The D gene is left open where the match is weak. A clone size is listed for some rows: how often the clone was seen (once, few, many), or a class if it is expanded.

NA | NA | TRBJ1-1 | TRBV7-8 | CASKPGVVSTEAFF | TGTGCCAGCAAACCGGGAGTAGTTAGCACTGAAGCTTTCTTT
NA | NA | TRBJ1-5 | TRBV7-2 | CASSPRGGPNQPQHF | TGTGCCAGCAGCCCCAGGGGTGGCCCTAATCAGCCCCAGCATTTT
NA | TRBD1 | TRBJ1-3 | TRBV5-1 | CASSLSGQKSSGNTIYF | TGCGCCAGCAGCCTATCGGGACAGAAGAGCTCTGGAAACACCATATATTTT
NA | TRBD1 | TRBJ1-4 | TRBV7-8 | CASSLGDRIGEKLFF | TGTGCCAGCAGCTTAGGGGACAGAATCGGTGAAAAACTGTTTTTT
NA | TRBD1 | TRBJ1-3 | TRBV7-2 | CASSLQGALIGNTIYF | TGTGCCAGCAGCTTACAGGGGGCTTTAATAGGGAACACCATATATTTT
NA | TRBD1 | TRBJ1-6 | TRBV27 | CASSDRAYNSPLHF | TGTGCCAGCAGTGACAGGGCCTATAATTCACCCCTCCACTTT
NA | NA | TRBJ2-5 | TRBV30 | CAWSVRGAPETQYF | TGTGCCTGGAGTGTACGGGGGGCCCCAGAGACCCAGTACTTC
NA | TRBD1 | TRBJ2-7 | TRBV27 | CASSFTGAGSSYEQYF | TGTGCCAGCAGTTTCACAGGGGCTGGGAGCTCCTACGAGCAGTACTTC
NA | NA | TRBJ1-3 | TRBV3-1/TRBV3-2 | CASSQVIQDYSGNTIYF | TGTGCCAGCAGCCAAGTAATACAGGACTACTCTGGAAACACCATATATTTT
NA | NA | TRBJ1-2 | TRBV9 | CASSGTALNYGYTF | TGTGCCAGCAGCGGGACAGCGTTAAACTATGGCTACACCTTC
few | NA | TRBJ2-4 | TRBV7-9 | CASDPLKGRNIQYF | TGTGCCAGCGACCCCCTGAAGGGGCGAAACATTCAGTACTTC
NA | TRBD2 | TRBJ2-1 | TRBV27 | CASAAKTSGSYNEQFF | TGTGCCAGCGCCGCCAAGACTAGCGGATCCTACAATGAGCAGTTCTTC
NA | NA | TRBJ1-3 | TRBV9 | CASSAFGQNSGNTIYF | TGTGCCAGCAGCGCCTTCGGACAGAACTCTGGAAACACCATATATTTT
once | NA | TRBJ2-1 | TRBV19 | CASSSNLGGHNEQFF | TGTGCCAGTAGTTCCAACCTGGGTGGGCACAATGAGCAGTTCTTC
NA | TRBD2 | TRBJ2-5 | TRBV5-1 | CASSGFSGGQETQYF | TGCGCCAGCAGCGGGTTTAGCGGGGGACAAGAGACCCAGTACTTC
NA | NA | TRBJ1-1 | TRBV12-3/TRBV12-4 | CASSERTEAFF | TGTGCCAGCTCGGAGAGGACTGAAGCTTTCTTT
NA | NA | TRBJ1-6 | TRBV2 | CASSGYSYNSPLHF | TGTGCCAGCAGTGGGTACAGTTATAATTCACCCCTCCACTTT
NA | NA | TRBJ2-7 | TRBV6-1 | CASSERGKQYF | TGTGCCAGCAGTGAGCGGGGCAAGCAGTACTTC
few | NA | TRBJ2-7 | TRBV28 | CASTPGYEQYF | TGTGCCAGCACCCCGGGTTACGAGCAGTACTTC
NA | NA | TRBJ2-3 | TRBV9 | CASSVGESTDTQYF | TGTGCCAGCAGCGTCGGGGAGAGCACAGATACGCAGTATTTT
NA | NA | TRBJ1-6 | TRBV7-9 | CASSLAQYNSPLHF | TGTGCCAGCAGCTTAGCTCAGTATAATTCACCCCTCCACTTT
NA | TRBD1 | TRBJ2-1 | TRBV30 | CAWSRKPGQGSYNEQFF | TGTGCCTGGAGTAGAAAACCGGGACAGGGCTCCTACAATGAGCAGTTCTTC
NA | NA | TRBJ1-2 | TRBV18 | CASSSGMPDGYTF | TGTGCCAGCTCATCCGGGATGCCCGACGGCTACACCTTC
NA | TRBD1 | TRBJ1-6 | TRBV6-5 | CASSPTGDGVSPLHF | TGTGCCAGCAGTCCTACAGGGGACGGGGTTTCACCCCTCCACTTT
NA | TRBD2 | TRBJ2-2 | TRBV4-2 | CASSPTSGGGGGELFF | TGTGCCAGCAGTCCCACTAGCGGGGGGGGTGGCGGGGAGCTGTTTTTT
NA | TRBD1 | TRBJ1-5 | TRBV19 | CASSAGGSNQPQHF | TGTGCCAGTAGTGCAGGGGGGAGCAATCAGCCCCAGCATTTT
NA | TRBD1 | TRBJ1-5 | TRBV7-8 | CASSPRRGQFNQPQHF | TGTGCCAGCAGCCCTCGAAGGGGGCAGTTCAATCAGCCCCAGCATTTT
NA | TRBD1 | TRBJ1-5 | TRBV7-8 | CASSLEGRGQKSNQPQHF | TGTGCCAGCAGCTTAGAGGGCAGGGGACAGAAAAGCAATCAGCCCCAGCATTTT
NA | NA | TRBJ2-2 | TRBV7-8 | CASSFRGRNTGELFF | TGTGCCAGCAGCTTCCGAGGGAGGAACACCGGGGAGCTGTTTTTT
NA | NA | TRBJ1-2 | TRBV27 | CASSLRGGNRYGYTF | TGTGCCAGCAGTTTAAGAGGGGGAAATAGGTATGGCTACACCTTC
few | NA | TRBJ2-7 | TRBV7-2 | CASSLVASSASPYEQYF | TGTGCCAGCAGCTTAGTAGCGTCTAGCGCGTCTCCCTACGAGCAGTACTTC
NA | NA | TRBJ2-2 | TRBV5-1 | CASSLLGSLNTGELFF | TGCGCCAGCAGCTTGTTGGGCAGCTTAAACACCGGGGAGCTGTTTTTT
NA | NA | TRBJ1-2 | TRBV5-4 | CASSLPPTASYGYTF | TGTGCCAGCAGTCTCCCCCCGACAGCGAGCTATGGCTACACCTTC
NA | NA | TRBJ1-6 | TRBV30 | CAWSVKSERSPLHF | TGTGCCTGGAGTGTAAAGTCCGAGCGGTCACCCCTCCACTTT
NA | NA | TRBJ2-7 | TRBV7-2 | CASSLSADGSSYEQYF | TGTGCCAGCAGTCTTTCGGCTGACGGGAGCTCCTACGAGCAGTACTTC
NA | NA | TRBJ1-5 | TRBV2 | CASRDTGSQPQHF | TGTGCCAGCAGGGACACAGGAAGTCAGCCCCAGCATTTT
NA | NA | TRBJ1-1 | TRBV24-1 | CATCAGANTEAFF | TGTGCCACCTGCGCCGGAGCGAACACTGAAGCTTTCTTT
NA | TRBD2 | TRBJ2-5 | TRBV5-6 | CASSPGLAGGPLQETQYF | TGTGCCAGCAGCCCCGGACTAGCGGGAGGGCCCCTGCAGGAGACCCAGTACTTC
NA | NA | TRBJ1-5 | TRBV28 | CASSWGGQPQHF | TGTGCCAGCAGTTGGGGAGGTCAGCCCCAGCATTTT
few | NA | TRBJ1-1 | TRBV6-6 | CASSSTGDEAFF | TGTGCCAGCAGTTCGACAGGAGATGAAGCTTTCTTT
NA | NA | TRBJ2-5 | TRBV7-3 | CASSPGLQETQYF | TGTGCCAGCAGCCCCGGACTCCAAGAGACCCAGTACTTC
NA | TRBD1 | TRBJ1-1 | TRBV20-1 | CSASKGARFTEAFF | TGCAGTGCTAGTAAGGGGGCGCGATTCACTGAAGCTTTCTTT
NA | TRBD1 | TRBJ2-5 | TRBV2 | CASLPDRLETQYF | TGTGCCAGCCTCCCGGACAGGTTGGAGACCCAGTACTTC
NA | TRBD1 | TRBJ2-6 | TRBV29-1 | CSVEDRDSNSGANVLTF | TGCAGCGTTGAAGATCGGGACAGCAACTCTGGGGCCAACGTCCTGACTTTC
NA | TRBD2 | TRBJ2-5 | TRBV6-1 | CASSEVLAGGWETQYF | TGTGCCAGCAGTGAAGTGCTAGCGGGGGGCTGGGAGACCCAGTACTTC
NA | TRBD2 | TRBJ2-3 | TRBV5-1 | CASSLVREGPTDTQYF | TGCGCCAGCAGCTTGGTACGGGAGGGCCCCACAGATACGCAGTATTTT
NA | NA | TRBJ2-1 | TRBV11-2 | CASNRLGVDYNEQFF | TGTGCCAGCAACCGGCTAGGGGTAGACTACAATGAGCAGTTCTTC
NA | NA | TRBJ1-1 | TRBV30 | CAWSVRGTAFF | TGTGCCTGGAGTGTAAGAGGTACGGCTTTCTTT
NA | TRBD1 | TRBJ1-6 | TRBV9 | CASSRFRDRGTSPLHF | TGTGCCAGCAGCAGGTTCCGGGACAGAGGGACTTCACCCCTCCACTTT